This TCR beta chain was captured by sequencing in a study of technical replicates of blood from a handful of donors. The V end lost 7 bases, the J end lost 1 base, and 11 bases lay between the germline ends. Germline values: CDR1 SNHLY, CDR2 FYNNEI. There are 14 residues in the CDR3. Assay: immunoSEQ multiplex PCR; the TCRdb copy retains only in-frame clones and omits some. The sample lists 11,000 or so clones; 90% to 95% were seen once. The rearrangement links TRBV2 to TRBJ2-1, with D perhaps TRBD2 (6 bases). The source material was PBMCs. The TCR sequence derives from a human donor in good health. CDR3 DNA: TGTGCCAGCATGTGGAGGGAGTCCTACAATGAGCAGTTCTTC. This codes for CASMWRESYNEQFF.